Listed here are 16 T cell receptor beta chains from one sample, sequenced in a study of control samples from healthy donors and cancer patients. Assay used: immunoSEQ multiplex PCR; TCRdb lists only in-frame clones, some missing. Found here are 100,000 to 150,000 clones, about nine tenths of them singletons; the top ten hold about 2.5%. Specimen: blood. Receptors originate from a man aged 35-49 years in good health.

In its sample, this clone was seen once. The V call is TRBV2, the J call TRBJ1-1; D gene unclear. V was trimmed by 1 base and J by 0 bases, leaving 12 bases between them. This CDR3 is 16 amino acids long. Germline V gene lookup returns CDR1 SNHLY and CDR2 FYNNEI. The CDR3 DNA reads as TGTGCCAGCAGTGAAGGGGCGTCAATAATGAACACTGAAGCTTTCTTT. Encoded protein: CASSEGASIMNTEAFF.

The V and J genes are TRBV3-1 (or the pseudogene TRBV3-2) and TRBJ1-5; possibly TRBD1 for D (5 bases). The germline gives CDR1 LGHDT, CDR2 YNNKEL (reference sequence). Trimming cost V 5 bases and J 0 bases, with 11 bases left between them. There are 15 residues in the CDR3. The CDR3 bases are TGTGCCAGCAGCAGGGGCAGAAATAGCAATCAGCCCCAGCATTTT. Amino acids: CASSRGRNSNQPQHF.

J is TRBJ1-1 and V is TRBV30; D is unresolved. The V end was cut by 0 bases, the J end by 6 bases, with 23 bases between. Germline CDR1 is GTSNPN and CDR2 is SVGIG (reference sequence). This CDR3 comprises 17 residues. The CDR3: CAWSVRAGWVSPPEAFF. The DNA of the CDR3 is TGTGCCTGGAGTGTACGTGCGGGGTGGGTGTCCCCGCCTGAAGCTTTCTTT.

This chain uses TRBV9 with TRBJ2-1; D unclear. V shed 0 bases and J shed 0 bases, with 10 bases lying between them. CDR1 is SGDLS and CDR2 is YYNGEE in the germline V gene. The CDR3 loop spans 16 amino acids. DNA for the CDR3: TGTGCCAGCAGCGTAGCGGGTAGAAGCTCCTACAATGAGCAGTTCTTC. Amino acids: CASSVAGRSSYNEQFF.

The chain joins TRBV25-1 to TRBJ1-3; TRBD1 might be the D (5 bases). The V end was cut by 4 bases, the J end by 0 bases, with 10 bases between. From germline, CDR1 is MGHDK and CDR2 SYGVNS. This CDR3 spans 15 amino acids. CDR3 sequence: CASSVIGTSGNTIYF. CDR3 bases: TGTGCCAGCAGTGTGATAGGGACCTCTGGAAACACCATATATTTT.

The chain recombines TRBV28 with TRBJ1-1; 9 bases are a match to TRBD1. J gave up 4 bases and V 4 bases, and 4 bases lay outside the gene matches. This CDR3 is built from 14 residues. Germline-derived CDR1 and CDR2 are MDHEN and SYDVKM. CDR3 sequence reads: CASSSTGGFTEAFF. CDR3 nucleotide sequence: TGTGCCAGCAGTTCGACAGGGGGGTTCACTGAAGCTTTCTTT. The full variable domain, rest sourced from reference TRBV28 and TRBJ1-1, is DVKVTQSSRYLVKRTGEKVFLECVQDMDHENMFWYRQDPGLGLRLIYFSYDVKMKEKGDIPEGYSVSREKKERFSLILESASTNQTSMYLCASSSTGGFTEAFFGQGTRLTVV.

The chain recombines TRBV5-1 with TRBJ1-2; D gene uncertain. CDR1 is SGHRS and CDR2 is YFSETQ in the germline V gene. Trimming left V 3 bases short and J 0 bases short, with 12 bases between. This CDR3 has 15 residues. The CDR3 loop reads CASSSLPTSNYGYTF. In nucleotides, the CDR3 is TGCGCCAGCAGCTCCCTTCCGACGTCTAACTATGGCTACACCTTC.

J is TRBJ2-1 and V is TRBV19, with 8 bases identical to TRBD2. Germline lookup yields CDR1 LNHDA and CDR2 SQIVND (reference sequence). Germline trimming cut 5 bases from V and 8 bases from J; bases unmatched to any gene: 11. This CDR3 is built from 15 residues. CDR3 DNA: TGTGCCAGTAGTCTAGGACTAACGGGGGGGGATGAGCAGTTCTTC. Its translation: CASSLGLTGGDEQFF.

J is TRBJ1-1 and V is TRBV5-1; TRBD1 agrees at 7 bases. The CDR3 is 14 residues long. CDR1 SGHRS and CDR2 YFSETQ come from the germline V gene. V gave up 3 bases and J gave up 2 bases; unmatched junction bases: 4. CDR3 in DNA: TGCGCCAGCAGCTCCGACAGGGACAACACTGAAGCTTTCTTT. Amino acids: CASSSDRDNTEAFF.

DNA for the CDR3: TGTGCCAGCAGCCAACGTCCTAGCGGGGGGGAGACCCAGTACTTC. Amino acids: CASSQRPSGGETQYF. The rearrangement uses TRBV4-2 and TRBJ2-5; TRBD2 agrees at 11 bases. The CDR3 sequence is 15 residues long. CDR1 is LGHNA and CDR2 is YNFKEQ in the germline V gene. The trim removed 2 bases at V and 5 bases at J, leaving 4 bases unmatched.

The chain has TRBV6-5 and TRBJ2-5, with a tentative D call TRBD1 (5 bases). V lost 4 bases and J 11 bases, leaving 20 bases between the germline ends. Germline-derived CDR1 and CDR2 are MNHEY and SVGAGI. The CDR3 length is 14 residues. CDR3 loop: CASSLGPTWGMQYF. The CDR3 DNA sequence: TGTGCCAGCAGTTTGGGGCCTACATGGGGAATGCAGTACTTC.

This sequence joins TRBV5-6 and TRBJ1-1, with D possibly TRBD1 on 5 matching bases. V shed 1 base and J shed 3 bases, with 13 bases lying between them. This CDR3 spans 15 amino acids. The germline V gene encodes CDR1 SGHDT and CDR2 YYEEEE. CDR3 coding DNA: TGTGCCAGCAGCTTGTTTACCGACAGATACACTGAAGCTTTCTTT. Encoded protein: CASSLFTDRYTEAFF.

The rearrangement links TRBV5-5 to TRBJ1-4, with no clear D. Germline CDR1 is SGHKS and CDR2 is YYEKEE (reference sequence). This CDR3 has 14 residues. Deletions cut 1 base from V and 0 bases from J, with 4 bases between. The CDR3 reads CASSLLATNEKLFF. The CDR3 coding sequence is TGTGCCAGCAGCTTGTTAGCAACTAATGAAAAACTGTTTTTT.

V gene TRBV23-1 combines with J gene TRBJ2-7; 8 nucleotides line up with TRBD1. TRBV23-1 is designated an ORF whose function remains uncertain. The V gene end was trimmed by 0 bases and the J gene end by 7 bases; junction bases not matched to a gene: 8. The CDR3 totals 15 residues. This chain's CDR3 is CASSQSSQGAREQYF. The CDR3 nucleotides read TGCGCCAGCAGTCAATCGAGCCAGGGGGCTCGAGAGCAGTACTTC.

The chain joins TRBV5-8 to TRBJ2-2; a possible D gene is TRBD1 (6 bases). The CDR3 runs 17 residues. Germline lookup yields CDR1 SGHTS and CDR2 YDEGEE. V dropped 0 bases and J dropped 0 bases, with 12 bases sitting between them. In DNA, the CDR3 is TGTGCCAGCAGCTTGGATATTTCAGGGGCGAACACCGGGGAGCTGTTTTTT. It codes for CASSLDISGANTGELFF.

The V and J genes are TRBV5-1 and TRBJ1-4; a possible D gene is TRBD1 (6 bases). CDR1 is SGHRS, CDR2 YFSETQ, per germline. V dropped 7 bases and J dropped 8 bases, with 18 bases sitting between them. The CDR3 is 14 amino acids. CDR3: CASSPDRSREKLFF. In DNA form, the CDR3 reads TGCGCCAGCTCCCCTGACAGGAGTAGGGAAAAACTGTTTTTT.